This entry is about one T cell receptor (beta chain). Its antigen is as yet unknown. This specimen comes from a study of OX40 agonist ivuxolimab in advanced cancers. Across the study: Partial responses, seen in three patients, involved one hepatocellular carcinoma and two cutaneous melanomas.

Patients with autoimmune history or systemic immunosuppression were excluded. Peripheral blood came from all dose cohorts at three timepoints. Study results and limitations: Compared with CD4+, CD8+ T cells on average had more expanded clones.

This CDR3 region has 16 residues. Germline-derived CDR1 and CDR2 are KGHSH and LQKENI. V lost 0 bases and J 6 bases, leaving 15 bases between the germline ends. TCRdb's copy holds only in-frame clones and misses some; the assay was immunoSEQ multiplex PCR. Of tens of thousands of clones in the sample, 92% were seen once. The sequence derives from an adult with an advanced solid tumor such as melanoma, head and neck, liver or kidney cancer. The chain employs TRBV18 and TRBJ1-5, with D maybe TRBD1 (6 bases). The input for sequencing was CD4+ or CD8+ T cells sorted from blood, taken in a trial of the OX40 agonist ivuxolimab. This CDR3 reads CASSPPVGGNGQPQHF. The CDR3 region has the DNA TGTGCCAGCTCACCACCGGTAGGGGGGAATGGTCAGCCCCAGCATTTT. The whole variable domain, filled in from reference TRBV18 and TRBJ1-5, reads NAGVMQNPRHLVRRRGQEARLRCSPMKGHSHVYWYRQLPEEGLKFMVYLQKENIIDESGMPKERFSAEFPKEGPSILRIQQVVRGDSAAYFCASSPPVGGNGQPQHFGDGTRLSIL.